The T cell receptor (beta chain) described here comes from a study of radiotherapy plus CTLA-4 blockade in lung cancer. Whole-study context: Objective responses arose in approximately 17% of patients, and 25% to 40% experienced disease control. Whole-study results and caveats: Blood TCR clones of tumor origin expanded after radiotherapy plus ipilimumab.

Germline V lookup: CDR1 LGHNA, CDR2 YSLEER. Losses at the gene ends were 4 bases for V and 5 bases for J; bases not matched to a gene: 10. The CDR3 length is 17 residues. Comments on this clone: Its antigen is as yet unknown.

The data were produced by immunoSEQ multiplex PCR, yet TCRdb's version contains in-frame clones alone and is incomplete. The sample has some 62,000 clones; 60% to 85% are singletons. The sample consisted of peripheral blood, taken from a patient treated with radiotherapy plus ipilimumab. V usage is TRBV4-3 and J usage is TRBJ2-3; TRBD2 aligns across 12 bases. The clonotype was recovered from a human donor with non-small cell lung cancer who had a complete response to radiotherapy plus ipilimumab. This CDR3 is CASSPPLAGGPRDTQYF. The CDR3 coding sequence is TGCGCCAGCAGCCCCCCTCTAGCGGGAGGGCCGAGAGATACGCAGTATTTT.